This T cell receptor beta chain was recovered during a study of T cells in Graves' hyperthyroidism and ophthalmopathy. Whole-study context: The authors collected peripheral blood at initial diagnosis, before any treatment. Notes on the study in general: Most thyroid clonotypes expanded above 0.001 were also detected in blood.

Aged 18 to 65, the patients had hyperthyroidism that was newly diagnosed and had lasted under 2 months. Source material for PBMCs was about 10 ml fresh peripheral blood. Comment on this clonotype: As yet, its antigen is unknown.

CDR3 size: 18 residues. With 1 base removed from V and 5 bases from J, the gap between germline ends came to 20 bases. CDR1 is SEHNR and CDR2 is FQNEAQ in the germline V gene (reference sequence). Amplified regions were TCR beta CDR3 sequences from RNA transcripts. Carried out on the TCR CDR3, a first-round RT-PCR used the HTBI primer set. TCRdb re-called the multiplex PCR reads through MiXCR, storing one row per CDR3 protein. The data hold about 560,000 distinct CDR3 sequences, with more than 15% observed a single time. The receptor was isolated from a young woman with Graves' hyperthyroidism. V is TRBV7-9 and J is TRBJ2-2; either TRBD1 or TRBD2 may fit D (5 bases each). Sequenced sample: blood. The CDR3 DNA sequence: TGTGCCAGCAGCTTAGGGGGTCCCGGGACGCCCAGAACCGGGGAGCTGTTTTTT. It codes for CASSLGGPGTPRTGELFF.